What follows are 8 T cell receptor beta chains derived from one specimen sequenced in a study of shared clonotypes between healthy human individuals (dated by TCRdb to 2018 to 2021). The receptor library was made with the immunoSEQ multiplex PCR assay. TCRdb's version of the immuneACCESS table is confined to in-frame rearrangements and falls short of the full clone set. An unresolved V gene accounts for under half of the shortfall where checked; the remainder is of unknown origin. The sample includes millions of clones, with roughly 94% observed a single time. 0.13% of the sample goes to the ten largest clones. The sample comprised naive CD4+ T cells sorted from blood. Sample cell subset or site, as interpreted from the label and publication: CD45RA+ positively selected. The receptor source for this set is a man aged 18-30 years in good health.

V usage is TRBV28 and J usage is TRBJ2-7; either TRBD1 or TRBD2 may fit D (6 bases each). With 6 bases removed from V and 0 bases from J, the gap between germline ends came to 15 bases. Germline lookup yields CDR1 MDHEN and CDR2 SYDVKM. There are 15 residues in the CDR3. CDR3 region: CASSGGRGSSYEQYF. The CDR3 nucleotides are TGTGCCAGCAGCGGGGGCCGGGGCAGCTCCTACGAGCAGTACTTC. The variable domain in full, completed from reference TRBV28 and TRBJ2-7, reads DVKVTQSSRYLVKRTGEKVFLECVQDMDHENMFWYRQDPGLGLRLIYFSYDVKMKEKGDIPEGYSVSREKKERFSLILESASTNQTSMYLCASSGGRGSSYEQYFGPGTRLTVT.

The V gene is TRBV5-1, the J gene TRBJ2-7; 8 bases match TRBD1. The CDR3 is 16 amino acids. Germline V gene sequence: CDR1 SGHRS, CDR2 YFSETQ. V was clipped by 4 bases and J by 2 bases; unmatched bases: 11. The CDR3 nucleotides are TGCGCCAGCAGCCTCACGACAGGGGCCCTCACCTACGAGCAGTACTTC. Protein: CASSLTTGALTYEQYF.

The chain recombines TRBV28 with TRBJ2-7, with D possibly being TRBD2 (5 bases). Germline V CDR1 and CDR2: MDHEN, SYDVKM. V dropped 6 bases and J dropped 0 bases, with 12 bases sitting between them. The CDR3 loop spans 14 amino acids. The CDR3 nucleotides read TGTGCCAGCAGCAAGCGGTTAAACTCCTACGAGCAGTACTTC. Amino acid sequence: CASSKRLNSYEQYF. The whole variable domain, filled in from reference TRBV28 and TRBJ2-7, reads DVKVTQSSRYLVKRTGEKVFLECVQDMDHENMFWYRQDPGLGLRLIYFSYDVKMKEKGDIPEGYSVSREKKERFSLILESASTNQTSMYLCASSKRLNSYEQYFGPGTRLTVT.

The V and J genes are TRBV6-6 and TRBJ2-3; D is ambiguous. The germline V gene encodes CDR1 MNHNY and CDR2 SVGAGI (reference sequence). Trimming pared 1 base from V and 4 bases from J, leaving 9 bases between. The CDR3 covers 14 residues. CDR3 DNA: TGTGCCAGCAGTTACTTTGCCTCGGCAGATACGCAGTATTTT. Encoded protein: CASSYFASADTQYF.

This chain joins TRBV7-6 and TRBJ2-2; D ambiguous. Trimming cost V 1 base and J 1 base, with 7 bases left between them. In germline, CDR1 is SGHVS, CDR2 FNYEAQ. The length of the CDR3 is 15 residues. The CDR3 DNA follows: TGTGCCAGCAGCTTAGACGGACGGAACACCGGGGAGCTGTTTTTT. It yields the protein CASSLDGRNTGELFF.

V usage is TRBV5-4 and J usage is TRBJ1-1; tentative D call: TRBD1 (6 bases). Germline V gene data show CDR1 as SGHNT and CDR2 as YYREEE (reference sequence). Trimming removed 2 bases from V and 0 bases from J, with 11 bases in between. The CDR3 is 15 residues long. CDR3 loop: CASSFPDRLNTEAFF. DNA of the CDR3: TGTGCCAGCAGCTTCCCGGACAGACTGAACACTGAAGCTTTCTTT.

CDR3 coding DNA: TGCAGCGTTGAGTGGGCTTACGAGCAGTACTTC. It encodes CSVEWAYEQYF. The chain uses TRBV29-1 and TRBJ2-7; D not certain. Trimming took off 3 bases at V and 4 bases at J, with 7 bases between the two ends. The CDR3 runs 11 residues. Germline V gene data show CDR1 as SQVTM and CDR2 as ANQGSEA.

This clone was detected only once. This sequence joins TRBV7-9 and TRBJ2-1; 12 bases agree with TRBD2. CDR3 length: 18 amino acids. The germline CDR1 and CDR2 sequences are SEHNR and FQNEAQ (reference sequence). V lost 5 bases and J lost 1; bases outside the gene matches: 9. CDR3 DNA sequence: TGTGCCAGCAGCCCCTCAAGGACTAGCGGGATATCCTACAATGAGCAGTTCTTC. It specifies CASSPSRTSGISYNEQFF.